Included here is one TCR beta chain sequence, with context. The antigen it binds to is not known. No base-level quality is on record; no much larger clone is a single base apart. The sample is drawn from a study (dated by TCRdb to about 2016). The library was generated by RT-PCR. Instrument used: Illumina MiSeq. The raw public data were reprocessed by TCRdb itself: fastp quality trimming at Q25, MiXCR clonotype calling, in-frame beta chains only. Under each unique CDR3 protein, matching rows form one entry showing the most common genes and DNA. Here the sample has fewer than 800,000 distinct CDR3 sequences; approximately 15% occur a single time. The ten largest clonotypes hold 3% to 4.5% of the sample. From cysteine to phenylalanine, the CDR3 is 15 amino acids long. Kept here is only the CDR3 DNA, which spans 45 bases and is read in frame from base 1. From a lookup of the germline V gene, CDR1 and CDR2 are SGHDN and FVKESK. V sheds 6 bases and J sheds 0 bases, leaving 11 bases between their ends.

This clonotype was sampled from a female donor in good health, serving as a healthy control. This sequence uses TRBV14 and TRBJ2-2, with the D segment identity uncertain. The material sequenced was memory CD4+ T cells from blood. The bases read TGTGCCAGCAGATCCCGGACGGCGAACACCGGGGAGCTGTTTTTT. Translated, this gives CASRSRTANTGELFF.